The 15 T cell receptor beta chains listed next were all sequenced from one sample in a study of blood T cells in healthy people across ages. A second PCR of roughly 7 to 11 cycles used a sample-barcoded 5' primer and a J-beta primer mix. TCRdb analysed the 5' RACE reads with MiXCR anew, one entry per CDR3 protein. Of 550,000 to 750,000 distinct CDR3 sequences listed, more than 20% are singletons. The specimen sequenced was blood. The receptors come from a man between 65 and 79 years old in good health.

The chain joins TRBV4-2 to TRBJ2-5; D perhaps matches TRBD1 (5 bases). The J call may be in error: the DNA end matches TRBJ2-1 better. Germline V gene lookup returns CDR1 LGHNA and CDR2 YNFKEQ. The CDR3 runs to 16 residues. CDR3 residues: CASSQEFSQGVDEQFF. The CDR3 nucleotides are TGTGCCAGCAGCCAAGAGTTTTCGCAGGGTGTGGATGAGCAGTTCTTC.

This clonotype was seen only a few times. V and J are TRBV12-3 or TRBV12-4 and TRBJ2-1; D is possibly TRBD2 (5 bases). The CDR3 covers 15 residues. The V gene lost 5 bases and the J gene lost 3 bases, with 14 bases spanning the gap. The CDR3, as DNA: TGTGCCAGCAGTCTACTAGGCAGGAACTACAATGAGCAGTTCTTC. Protein sequence: CASSLLGRNYNEQFF.

This clonotype was observed at least ten times. Being one base from a much bigger clone, this may be a read error. This chain links TRBV7-9 with TRBJ1-3; D unclear. The CDR3 loop spans 16 amino acids. Germline-derived CDR1 and CDR2 are SEHNR and FQNEAQ (reference sequence). Here the CDR3 DNA reads TGTTCCAGCAGCCGTGCCGGATCTTACTCTGGAAACACCATATATTTT. Its protein is CSSSRAGSYSGNTIYF. Drawing the rest from reference TRBV7-9 and TRBJ1-3, the complete variable domain is DTGVSQNPRHKITKRGQNVTFRCDPISEHNRLYWYRQTLGQGPEFLTYFQNEAQLEKSRLLSDRFSAERPKGSFSTLEIQRTEQGDSAMYLCSSSRAGSYSGNTIYFGEGSWLTVV.

This clonotype was found many times. The chain links TRBV29-1 to TRBJ2-6; D could derive from TRBD1 or TRBD2 (5 bases each). V lost 6 bases and J lost 0, with 18 bases in between. The germline CDR1 and CDR2 sequences are SQVTM and ANQGSEA. The CDR3 covers 17 residues. CDR3 in amino acids: CSVKGDGDFSGANVLTF. The CDR3 bases are TGCAGCGTCAAAGGGGACGGTGACTTCTCTGGGGCCAACGTCCTGACTTTC.

The chain joins TRBV5-4 to TRBJ2-1; 8 nucleotides match TRBD2. This CDR3 region has 17 residues. Germline V CDR1 and CDR2: SGHNT, YYREEE (reference sequence). Trimming at V came to 4 bases and at J to 0 bases, leaving 9 bases not matched to a gene. CDR3 nucleotides: TGTGCCAGCAGCAAAACTAGCGGCAGTGGCTCCTACAATGAGCAGTTCTTC. This codes for CASSKTSGSGSYNEQFF.

CDR3: CASSPGQFMNTEAFF. The DNA of the CDR3 is TGCGCCAGCAGCCCGGGACAGTTCATGAACACTGAAGCTTTCTTT. V gene TRBV4-1 combines with J gene TRBJ1-1, with 7 bases matching TRBD1. The CDR3 loop spans 15 amino acids. V lost 4 bases and J lost 0; bases outside the gene matches: 5. Germline V CDR1 and CDR2: MGHRA, YSYEKL.

In regard to this clonotype: No conserved phenylalanine or tryptophan is present at the end of the CDR3, so a read error is the likely explanation. The CDR3 protein is CASSQDVLGGYTL. The CDR3 nucleotides read TGCGCCAGCAGCCAAGACGTATTAGGCGGCTACACCCTC. This chain connects TRBV4-3 to TRBJ1-2; no definite D call. Germline values: CDR1 LGHNA, CDR2 YSLEER. The CDR3 consists of 13 residues. Trimming shortened V by 0 bases and J by 8 bases, and 10 bases separated the two germline ends.

CDR3 residues: CASRPRPTDGYTF. The DNA for the CDR3 is TGTGCCAGCAGACCAAGACCGACCGATGGCTACACCTTC. This chain joins TRBV2 and TRBJ1-2; D uncertain. This CDR3 contains 13 residues. Germline CDR1 is SNHLY and CDR2 is FYNNEI. V shed 6 bases and J shed 6 bases, with 14 bases lying between them.

The J gene is TRBJ2-5, the V gene TRBV6-5; D possibly corresponds to TRBD1 (6 bases). Trimming removed 6 bases from V and 0 bases from J, with 11 bases in between. The CDR3 covers 14 residues. Germline V gene data show CDR1 as MNHEY and CDR2 as SVGAGI. The CDR3, as DNA: TGTGCCAGCAGACAGGGCGACCACCAAGAGACCCAGTACTTC. Its protein is CASRQGDHQETQYF.

This clonotype was recorded a few times. This chain uses TRBV20-1 with TRBJ1-2, with D possibly TRBD1 on 5 matching bases. CDR1 is DFQATT and CDR2 is SNEGSKA in the germline V gene (reference sequence). V was pared by 1 base and J by 7 bases, with 13 bases between. The CDR3 extends over 13 amino acids. CDR3 DNA: TGCAGTGCTAGAGTCGGCAGGGAACCTGGCTACACCTTC. It encodes CSARVGREPGYTF.

The chain recombines TRBV19 with TRBJ2-5, with D perhaps matching TRBD1 (6 bases). The J call is doubtful: the DNA matches TRBJ2-7 better. The germline V gene has CDR1 LNHDA and CDR2 SQIVND (reference sequence). This CDR3 contains 15 residues. DNA for the CDR3: TGTGCCAGTAGCGCCACAGGGTCGTCCAAAGGCGAGCAGTACTTC. Protein: CASSATGSSKGEQYF.

This clonotype was picked up a small number of times. The chain has TRBV12-3 or TRBV12-4 and TRBJ2-1, with 9 bases matching TRBD2. Trimming removed 1 base from V and 0 bases from J; junction bases left unmatched: 1. CDR3 size: 16 residues. This CDR3 is CASSLGGRVSYNEQFF. Written as DNA, the CDR3 is TGTGCCAGCAGTTTAGGCGGGAGGGTCTCCTACAATGAGCAGTTCTTC.

This clonotype was detected only a few times. This chain joins TRBV11-2 and TRBJ2-2; perhaps TRBD2 as D (5 bases). Germline CDR1 is SGHAT and CDR2 is FQNNGV. The CDR3 is made up of 15 amino acids. The V end was cut by 6 bases, the J end by 2 bases, with 13 bases between. CDR3 sequence (DNA): TGTGCCAGCAGTCTCGGGGTCCCTAACACCGGGGAGCTGTTTTTT. It encodes CASSLGVPNTGELFF.

The chain is built from TRBV12-3 or TRBV12-4 and TRBJ1-5, with 8 nucleotides matching TRBD1. The J segment lost 7 bases and the V segment lost 5 bases, leaving 7 bases of the junction unmatched. The CDR3 loop spans 14 amino acids. The CDR3 DNA reads as TGTGCCAGCAGTCTGACAGGGGTTGGGCAGCCCCAGCATTTT. It codes for CASSLTGVGQPQHF.

This chain connects TRBV6-2 or TRBV6-3 to TRBJ2-1; the D gene is possibly TRBD1 (6 bases). The CDR3 is made up of 16 amino acids. V was pared by 6 bases and J by 2 bases, with 17 bases between. Germline CDR1 MNHEY, CDR2 SVGEGT. The chain's CDR3 is CASRPGTSVPYNEQFF. For the CDR3, the DNA is TGTGCCAGCAGACCCGGGACATCCGTCCCCTACAATGAGCAGTTCTTC.